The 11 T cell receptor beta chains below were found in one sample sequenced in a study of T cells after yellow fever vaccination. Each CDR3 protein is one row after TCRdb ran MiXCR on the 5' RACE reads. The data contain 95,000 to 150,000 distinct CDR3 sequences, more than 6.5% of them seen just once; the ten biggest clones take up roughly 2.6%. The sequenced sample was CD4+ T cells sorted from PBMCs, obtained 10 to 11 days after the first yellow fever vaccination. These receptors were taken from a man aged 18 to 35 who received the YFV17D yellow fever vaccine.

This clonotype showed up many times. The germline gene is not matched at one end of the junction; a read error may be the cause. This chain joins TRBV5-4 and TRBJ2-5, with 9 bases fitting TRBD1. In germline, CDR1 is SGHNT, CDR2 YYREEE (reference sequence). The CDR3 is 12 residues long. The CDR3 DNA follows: TGTGCCAGCAGCTTGAACCGGGACAGGGTGTTCTTC. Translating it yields CASSLNRDRVFF.

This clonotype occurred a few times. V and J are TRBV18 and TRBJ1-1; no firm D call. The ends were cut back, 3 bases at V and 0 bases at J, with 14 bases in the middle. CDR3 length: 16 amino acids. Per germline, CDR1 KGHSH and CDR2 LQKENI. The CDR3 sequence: CASSPSVLNLNTEAFF. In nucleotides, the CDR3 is TGTGCCAGCTCACCTTCCGTCCTTAACTTGAACACTGAAGCTTTCTTT.

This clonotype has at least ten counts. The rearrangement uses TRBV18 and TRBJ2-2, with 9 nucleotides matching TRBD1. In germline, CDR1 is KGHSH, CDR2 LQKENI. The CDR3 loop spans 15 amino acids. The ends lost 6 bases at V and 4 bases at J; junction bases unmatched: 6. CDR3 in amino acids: CASSGDRDGTGELFF. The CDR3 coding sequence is TGTGCCAGCTCCGGGGACAGGGACGGCACCGGGGAGCTGTTTTTT.

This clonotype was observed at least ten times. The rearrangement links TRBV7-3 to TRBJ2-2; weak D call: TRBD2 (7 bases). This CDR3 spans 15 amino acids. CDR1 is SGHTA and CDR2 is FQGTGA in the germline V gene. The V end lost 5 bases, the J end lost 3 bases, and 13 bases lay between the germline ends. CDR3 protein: CASSQGGAHTGELFF. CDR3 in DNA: TGTGCCAGCAGCCAAGGGGGGGCCCACACCGGGGAGCTGTTTTTT.

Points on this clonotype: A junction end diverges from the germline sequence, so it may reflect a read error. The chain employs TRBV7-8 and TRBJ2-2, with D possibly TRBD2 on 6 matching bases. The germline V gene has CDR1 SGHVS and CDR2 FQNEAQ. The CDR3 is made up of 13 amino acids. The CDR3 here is CSSSFGGPGELFF. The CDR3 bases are TGTTCCAGCAGCTTCGGGGGTCCCGGGGAGCTGTTTTTT. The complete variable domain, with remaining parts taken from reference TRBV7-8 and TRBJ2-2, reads GAGVSQSPRYKVAKRGQDVALRCDPISGHVSLFWYQQALGQGPEFLTYFQNEAQLDKSGLPSDRFFAERPEGSVSTLKIQRTQQEDSAVYLCSSSFGGPGELFFGEGSRLTVL.

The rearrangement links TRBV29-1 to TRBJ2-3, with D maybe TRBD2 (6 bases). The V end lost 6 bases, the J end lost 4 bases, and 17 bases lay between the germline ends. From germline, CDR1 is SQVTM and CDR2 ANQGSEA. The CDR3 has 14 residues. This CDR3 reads CSVGPEGWPDTQYF. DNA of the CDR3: TGCAGCGTGGGACCGGAGGGCTGGCCAGATACGCAGTATTTT.

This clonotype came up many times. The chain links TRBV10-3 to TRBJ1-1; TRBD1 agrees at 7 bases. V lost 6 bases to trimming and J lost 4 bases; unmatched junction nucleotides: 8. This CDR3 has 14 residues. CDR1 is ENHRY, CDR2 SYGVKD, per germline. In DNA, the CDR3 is TGTGCCATCAGGAACGGACAGGAGGGCACTGAAGCTTTCTTT. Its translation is CAIRNGQEGTEAFF.

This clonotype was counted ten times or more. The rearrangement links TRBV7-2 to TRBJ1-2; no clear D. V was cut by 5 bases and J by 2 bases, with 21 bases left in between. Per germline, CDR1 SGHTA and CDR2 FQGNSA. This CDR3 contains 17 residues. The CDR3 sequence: CASSQAYSETRNYGYTF. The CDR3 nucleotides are TGTGCCAGCAGCCAAGCTTACTCTGAGACACGGAACTATGGCTACACCTTC.

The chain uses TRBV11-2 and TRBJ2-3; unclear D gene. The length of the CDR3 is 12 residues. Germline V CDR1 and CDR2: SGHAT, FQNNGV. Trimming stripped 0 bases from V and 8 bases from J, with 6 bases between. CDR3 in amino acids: CASSLDPRTQYF. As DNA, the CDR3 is TGTGCCAGCAGCTTAGACCCCCGTACGCAGTATTTT.

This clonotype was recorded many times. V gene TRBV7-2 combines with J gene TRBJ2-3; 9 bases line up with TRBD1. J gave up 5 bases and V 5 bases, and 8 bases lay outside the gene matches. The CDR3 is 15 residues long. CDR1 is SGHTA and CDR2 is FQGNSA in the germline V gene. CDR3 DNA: TGTGCCAGCAGCCCGAGGACAGGGGCTAGAGATACGCAGTATTTT. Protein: CASSPRTGARDTQYF.

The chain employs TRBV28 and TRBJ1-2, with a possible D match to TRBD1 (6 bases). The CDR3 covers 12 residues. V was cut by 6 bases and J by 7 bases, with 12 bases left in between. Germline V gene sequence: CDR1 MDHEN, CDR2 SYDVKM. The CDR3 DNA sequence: TGTGCCAGCAGGATCGGGACATCTGGCTACACCTTC. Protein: CASRIGTSGYTF.